This T cell receptor beta chain emerged from a study of T cells in Graves' hyperthyroidism and ophthalmopathy. Whole-study findings and limits: Ophthalmopathy, which appeared later, was predicted by the model a median roughly 6.4 months before onset.

From less than 13 ml of fresh peripheral blood, PBMCs were isolated. This clonotype was recorded a few times. Its antigen is unknown. Amplification of TCR beta CDR3 regions used RNA as the template. HTBI primers drove first-round RT-PCR of the TCR CDR3. Each CDR3 protein is one row after TCRdb ran MiXCR on the multiplex PCR reads. The table shows a few hundred thousand distinct CDR3 sequences, with under 15% occurring only once. Germline lookup yields CDR1 SGHAT and CDR2 FQNNGV. The CDR3 spans 16 residues. V gave up 5 bases and J gave up 7 bases; unmatched junction bases: 12. Material: blood. The clonotype was recovered from a woman aged 30 to 39 with Graves' hyperthyroidism. The chain carries TRBV11-2 and TRBJ2-1, with TRBD2 matching 9 bases. The CDR3: CASSPTGAAGGNEQFF. DNA for the CDR3: TGTGCCAGCAGCCCGACCGGGGCAGCGGGAGGAAATGAGCAGTTCTTC.